The 11 T cell receptor beta chains below come from one sample, sequenced in a study of cytomegalovirus exposure and HLA in healthy donors. PCR involved 60 Vbeta and 13 Jbeta primers. Assay used: immunoSEQ multiplex PCR; TCRdb lists only in-frame clones, some missing. Seen here are about 180,000 clones, about 80% observed once, and the top ten hold under 0.9%. The sample was PBMCs. These receptor sequences come from a woman aged 40 to 50 in good health and CMV-seronegative.

This chain links TRBV5-5 with TRBJ1-4, with 9 bases aligning to TRBD1. The ends lost 4 bases at V and 4 bases at J; junction bases unmatched: 5. The CDR3 is 15 amino acids. Germline CDR1 is SGHKS and CDR2 is YYEKEE (reference sequence). The CDR3 reads CASSAETGGNEKLFF. The CDR3 nucleotides read TGTGCCAGCAGCGCCGAGACAGGGGGTAATGAAAAACTGTTTTTT.

This chain joins TRBV11-2 and TRBJ2-7; tentatively, D is TRBD2 (6 bases). Trimming pared 1 base from V and 3 bases from J, leaving 16 bases between. Germline V gene sequence: CDR1 SGHAT, CDR2 FQNNGV. The CDR3 spans 16 residues. The CDR3: CASSLGRGRPLYEQYF. DNA for the CDR3: TGTGCCAGCAGCTTAGGGCGGGGCCGCCCCCTCTACGAGCAGTACTTC.

V usage is TRBV5-1 and J usage is TRBJ1-3; D is undetermined. V dropped 4 bases and J dropped 0 bases, with 11 bases sitting between them. The CDR3 loop spans 15 amino acids. Germline V gene data show CDR1 as SGHRS and CDR2 as YFSETQ. The CDR3 reads CASSPGLGSGNTIYF. The CDR3 DNA sequence: TGCGCCAGCAGCCCCGGACTAGGCTCTGGAAACACCATATATTTT.

With regard to this clone: Mismatch with germline at one junction end may stem from a read error. The rearrangement joins TRBV7-7 to TRBJ2-2, with no clear D. CDR1 and CDR2 (germline): SSHAT, FNYEAQ (reference sequence). The CDR3 spans 14 residues. CDR3 coding DNA: TGTGCTAGCAGCTTAGGCCCCTCGGGCGGGGAGCTGTTTTTT. Protein: CASSLGPSGGELFF. The complete variable domain, with remaining parts taken from reference TRBV7-7 and TRBJ2-2, reads GAGVSQSPRYKVTKRGQDVTLRCDPISSHATLYWYQQALGQGPEFLTYFNYEAQPDKSGLPSDRFSAERPEGSISTLTIQRTEQRDSAMYRCASSLGPSGGELFFGEGSRLTVL.

This clone appeared a single time. The chain links TRBV11-3 to TRBJ2-5; 8 bases line up with TRBD2. V lost 5 bases and J lost 9; bases outside the gene matches: 5. Germline CDR1 and CDR2: SGHNT and YENEEA. CDR3 length equals 12 residues. DNA for the CDR3: TGTGCCAGCAGCGAAACGGGGGGGGCCCAGTACTTC. This translates into CASSETGGAQYF.

The V gene is TRBV2, the J gene TRBJ2-5; 8 nucleotides align to TRBD2. The CDR3 spans 14 residues. V lost 3 bases and J lost 7; bases outside the gene matches: 7. CDR1 is SNHLY and CDR2 is FYNNEI in the germline V gene. The CDR3 nucleotides read TGTGCCAGCAGTGATGGTGCTAGCGGGTGGACCCAGTACTTC. Amino acid sequence: CASSDGASGWTQYF.

The chain is built from TRBV28 and TRBJ1-4, with 11 bases aligning to TRBD1. The trim removed 2 bases at V and 8 bases at J, leaving 7 bases unmatched. CDR3 size: 16 residues. Germline values: CDR1 MDHEN, CDR2 SYDVKM. CDR3 bases: TGTGCCAGCAGTTTAGGACAGGGGGCGTCTTGGGAAAAACTGTTTTTT. Protein product: CASSLGQGASWEKLFF.

This clone was counted a few times. V usage is TRBV5-6 and J usage is TRBJ2-7; 7 bases map to TRBD1. Germline V lookup: CDR1 SGHDT, CDR2 YYEEEE. CDR3 length equals 14 residues. The J segment lost 1 base and the V segment lost 4 bases, leaving 5 bases of the junction unmatched. Written as DNA, the CDR3 is TGTGCCAGCAGCCCCAACAGGGGTTCCTACGAGCAGTACTTC. This translates into CASSPNRGSYEQYF.

The rearrangement links TRBV4-2 to TRBJ1-2; TRBD1 aligns across 9 bases. Germline assignment: CDR1 LGHNA and CDR2 YNFKEQ. The CDR3 spans 15 residues. J lost 8 bases, V lost 0 bases, and 7 bases had no gene match. CDR3 nucleotides: TGTGCCAGCAGCCAAGATCAGACAGGGGGTGGGGGCTACACCTTC. This codes for CASSQDQTGGGGYTF.

There are a few counts of this clone. The chain joins TRBV11-2 to TRBJ2-7; TRBD2 matches 7 bases. V was pared by 3 bases and J by 4 bases, with 9 bases of the junction left unmatched. Germline V gene lookup returns CDR1 SGHAT and CDR2 FQNNGV. The length of the CDR3 is 15 residues. For the CDR3, the DNA is TGTGCCAGCAGCTTCCAGCGGGGCGACGCTTACGAGCAGTACTTC. This encodes CASSFQRGDAYEQYF.

This clone was recorded only once. The rearrangement links TRBV19 to TRBJ2-3; D may be TRBD2 (5 bases). The CDR3 is 15 residues long. Germline-derived CDR1 and CDR2 are LNHDA and SQIVND (reference sequence). Deletions cut 2 bases from V and 0 bases from J, with 9 bases between. The CDR3 DNA follows: TGTGCCAGTAGTATAAATGGGGAGAGCACAGATACGCAGTATTTT. Protein: CASSINGESTDTQYF.